The present TCR beta chain was sequenced within a study of T cells after yellow fever vaccination. TCRdb fed the 5' RACE reads into MiXCR, producing one record per CDR3 protein. Of 450,000 to 650,000 distinct CDR3 sequences detected, roughly 14% appear once; the ten largest clones hold over 12%. A few counts support this clonotype. CDR1 SGHRS and CDR2 YFSETQ come from the germline V gene. The CDR3 totals 16 residues. With V trimmed by 0 bases and J by 4 bases, 7 bases remained unmatched. Sample: PBMCs, taken on the day of the yellow fever booster vaccination. This clonotype originated in a man aged 25-45 years who received the YFV17D yellow fever vaccine. The chain employs TRBV5-1 and TRBJ1-1; TRBD1 agrees at 9 bases. The CDR3 loop is CASSLGGQGRGTEAFF. In DNA form, the CDR3 reads TGCGCCAGCAGCTTGGGGGGACAGGGTCGGGGCACTGAAGCTTTCTTT. Full variable domain (remainder filled in from reference TRBV5-1 and TRBJ1-1): KAGVTQTPRYLIKTRGQQVTLSCSPISGHRSVSWYQQTPGQGLQFLFEYFSETQRNKGNFPGRFSGRQFSNSRSEMNVSTLELGDSALYLCASSLGGQGRGTEAFFGQGTRLTVV.